This T cell receptor (beta chain) appears in the sequencing data of a study of glioma-infiltrating T cells. Using RNA template, CDR3s of TCR alpha and beta were amplified with iRepertoire arm-PCR. TCRdb reprocessed the multiplex PCR reads via MiXCR and lists one record per CDR3 protein. The data show more than 95,000 distinct CDR3 sequences, with 25% to 35% seen just once and approximately 43% held by the top ten. Study-level findings and limits: Tissue and blood shared very few CDR3 sequences. Tissue-blood divergence was below expectation in non-neoplastic patients, above in gliomas.

Many counts were recorded for this clonotype. No antigen is known for it. Germline-derived CDR1 and CDR2 are DFQATT and SNEGSKA (reference sequence). The CDR3 contains 15 residues. Trimming removed 3 bases from V and 2 bases from J, with 15 bases in between. The TCR sequence derives from a human donor with low-grade glioma or glioblastoma, undergoing nonglioma brain surgery, or in good health (not recorded which). The gene calls are TRBV20-1 and TRBJ2-3; the D gene is possibly TRBD2 (5 bases). The sequencing input was glioma tissue, nonneoplastic brain tissue, or PBMCs (not recorded which). The CDR3 nucleotides read TGCAGTGCTAGTTTAGTAGCGACAAACACAGATACGCAGTATTTT. Its translation is CSASLVATNTDTQYF.